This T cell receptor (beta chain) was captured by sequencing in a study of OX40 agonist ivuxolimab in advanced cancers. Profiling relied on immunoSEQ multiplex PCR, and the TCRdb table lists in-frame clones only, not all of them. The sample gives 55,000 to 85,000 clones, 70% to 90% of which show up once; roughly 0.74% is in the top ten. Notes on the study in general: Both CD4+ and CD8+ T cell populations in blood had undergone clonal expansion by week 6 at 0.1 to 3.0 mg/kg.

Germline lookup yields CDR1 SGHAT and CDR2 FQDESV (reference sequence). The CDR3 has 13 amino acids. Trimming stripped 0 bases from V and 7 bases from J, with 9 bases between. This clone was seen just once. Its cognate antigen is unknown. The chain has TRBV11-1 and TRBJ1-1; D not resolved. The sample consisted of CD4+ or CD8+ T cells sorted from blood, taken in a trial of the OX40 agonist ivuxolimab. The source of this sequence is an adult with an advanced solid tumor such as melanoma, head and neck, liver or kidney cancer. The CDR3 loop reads CASSLARTYEAFF. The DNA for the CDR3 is TGTGCCAGCAGCTTAGCCCGGACGTATGAAGCTTTCTTT.